This TCR beta chain originates from a study of blood T cell repertoires in COVID-19. V lost 5 bases and J lost 2, with 9 bases in between. This CDR3 spans 13 amino acids. CDR1 is LGHDT and CDR2 is YNNKEL in the germline V gene (reference sequence). Generated by immunoSEQ multiplex PCR, the TCRdb table keeps only in-frame clones and is missing some. The sample holds around 300,000 clones, 75% to 90% seen once. V usage is TRBV3-1 (or the pseudogene TRBV3-2) and J usage is TRBJ1-2; D is ambiguous. This receptor was obtained from a woman in her 50s with COVID-19, enrolled during active disease. Sequences were obtained from peripheral blood. The CDR3, as DNA: TGTGCCAGCAGCTTAACACCCAACTATGGCTACACCTTC. Encoded protein: CASSLTPNYGYTF.